This TCR beta chain was found in a study of T-cell memory formation after mild COVID-19. Study-wide background: TCR clusters mostly belonged to single donors.

The germline V gene encodes CDR1 SNHLY and CDR2 FYNNEI. Trimming at V came to 4 bases and at J to 6 bases, leaving 8 bases not matched to a gene. The CDR3 consists of 15 residues. TCRdb re-analysed the 5' RACE reads in MiXCR, keeping a single row per CDR3 protein. The sample carries approximately 350,000 distinct CDR3 sequences, around 27% recorded once. The rearrangement joins TRBV2 to TRBJ1-4, with 7 bases that match TRBD1. The clonotype originates from an adult woman who had mild COVID-19 (a few samples of this study predate the infection). Cell type and time point are not known. The sequenced material came from PBMCs or a T cell subset sorted from them (not recorded which). CDR3 region: CASSVTGTDYEKLFF. In DNA form, the CDR3 reads TGTGCCAGCAGTGTGACCGGGACAGACTATGAAAAACTGTTTTTT.